The 24 T cell receptor beta chains reported below all come from one sample, sequenced in a study of T cells expressing NK-cell markers. TCRdb reprocessed the 5' RACE reads and reports one entry per CDR3 protein, with no DNA. The table gives over 350,000 distinct CDR3 sequences; the top ten clones make up approximately 11% of it. The sequenced sample consisted of blood T cells: a sorted CD56 or NKG2C T cell subset, CD4+ or CD8+ T cells, or bulk PBMC T cells (not recorded which). The receptors come from a woman between 45 and 60 years old in good health.

The chain has TRBV27 and TRBJ2-3. Germline lookup yields CDR1 MNHEY and CDR2 SMNVEV (reference sequence). The CDR3 sequence is 12 residues long. CDR3: CASSLGGNTQYF.

This chain joins TRBV20-1 and TRBJ2-1; checking the TCRdb D call of TRBD1 is not possible without DNA. Germline assignment: CDR1 DFQATT and CDR2 SNEGSKA (reference sequence). The CDR3 is made up of 16 amino acids. The CDR3 here is CSARDPVGETHNEQFF.

The CDR3 spells CASSFLVGTGESEQYF. The chain recombines TRBV7-2 with TRBJ2-7; the D call from TCRdb, TRBD1, cannot be confirmed without DNA. There are 16 residues in the CDR3. Looked up from germline, CDR1 is SGHTA and CDR2 is FQGNSA.

The rearrangement joins TRBV27 to TRBJ2-1; the TCRdb D gene call, TRBD2, has no DNA to confirm it. The CDR3 length is 11 residues. Germline CDR1 is MNHEY and CDR2 is SMNVEV (reference sequence). The CDR3 reads CASTTGVEQFF.

The chain employs TRBV29-1 and TRBJ2-7. The CDR3 contains 14 residues. Germline V CDR1 and CDR2: SQVTM, ANQGSEA. The chain's CDR3 is CSVEDYGPPYEQYF.

The V and J genes are TRBV2 and TRBJ2-7; the TCRdb D gene call, TRBD1, has no DNA to confirm it. This CDR3 contains 13 residues. CDR1 is SNHLY and CDR2 is FYNNEI in the germline V gene. CDR3 protein: CASRTGTGREQYF.

The chain couples TRBV24-1 to TRBJ2-5; TCRdb's D call, TRBD1, is unchecked because there is no DNA. Germline values: CDR1 KGHDR, CDR2 SFDVKD. The CDR3 loop spans 14 amino acids. CDR3 sequence: CATSDLTGRETQYF.

The J gene is TRBJ1-2, the V gene TRBV4-1; TCRdb selects TRBD1, and the lack of DNA leaves this call unchecked. Germline CDR1 MGHRA, CDR2 YSYEKL. The CDR3 is 15 amino acids. The CDR3 loop reads CASSQEGGQGGGYTF.

The J gene is TRBJ2-1, the V gene TRBV18; the TRBD1 assignment by TCRdb is unverifiable without DNA. Germline assignment: CDR1 KGHSH and CDR2 LQKENI. CDR3 size: 17 residues. CDR3 residues: CASFGSGPGSVDNEQFF.

The chain employs TRBV27 and TRBJ1-5. Germline CDR1 and CDR2: MNHEY and SMNVEV (reference sequence). CDR3 size: 15 residues. Here the CDR3 reads CASSFWGDGNQPQHF.

This sequence joins TRBV5-1 and TRBJ2-1; TCRdb selects TRBD1, and the lack of DNA leaves this call unchecked. The CDR3 length is 14 residues. Germline CDR1 and CDR2: SGHRS and YFSETQ. Here the CDR3 reads CASSLGPQGYEQFF.

The chain employs TRBV6-2 or TRBV6-3 and TRBJ2-3. The CDR3 is 12 residues long. The germline CDR1 and CDR2 sequences are MNHEY and SVGEGT. CDR3 residues: CASSYSDDTQYF.

The chain carries TRBV24-1 and TRBJ1-2. Germline V gives CDR1 KGHDR, CDR2 SFDVKD. This CDR3 is built from 12 residues. The CDR3 protein is CATSDPRHGYTF.

V usage is TRBV7-9 and J usage is TRBJ1-2. CDR3 length: 15 residues. Germline CDR1 is SEHNR and CDR2 is FQNEAQ (reference sequence). The CDR3 spells CASSSDLLANYGYTF.

This chain joins TRBV20-1 and TRBJ2-2; without DNA, the TCRdb call of TRBD2 cannot be checked. The CDR3 extends over 17 amino acids. Looked up from germline, CDR1 is DFQATT and CDR2 is SNEGSKA (reference sequence). This CDR3 reads CSASPPTGTPNTGELFF.

This chain connects TRBV4-1 to TRBJ2-4; the TRBD2 assignment by TCRdb is unverifiable without DNA. Germline assignment: CDR1 MGHRA and CDR2 YSYEKL. CDR3 length equals 18 residues. The CDR3 sequence is CASSQGASGGLAKNIQYF.

This sequence joins TRBV12-3 or TRBV12-4 and TRBJ2-2; TCRdb outputs TRBD1, but without DNA this stays unchecked. The CDR3 has 13 residues. CDR3 sequence: CASSSDGAGELFF.

V and J are TRBV6-6 and TRBJ2-3. This CDR3 is built from 13 residues. Germline V gene data show CDR1 as MNHNY and CDR2 as SVGAGI (reference sequence). The CDR3 loop is CASRHLSTDTQYF.

The chain joins TRBV6-5 to TRBJ1-3; without DNA, the TCRdb call of TRBD1 cannot be checked. Germline V gives CDR1 MNHEY, CDR2 SVGAGI. This CDR3 has 14 amino acids. CDR3 protein: CASSPRTVGNTIYF.

This chain connects TRBV9 to TRBJ2-3. CDR3 length: 17 residues. The V gene's germline CDR1 is SGDLS and CDR2 YYNGEE. CDR3 region: CASSVAPTRALTDTQYF.

The chain recombines TRBV24-1 with TRBJ2-2; TCRdb picks TRBD1, but there is no DNA to check that call. From germline, CDR1 is KGHDR and CDR2 SFDVKD. CDR3 length equals 16 residues. The CDR3 loop reads CATSDFGGARTGELFF.

The chain joins TRBV5-6 to TRBJ1-1; TCRdb returns TRBD1, unconfirmable since there is no DNA. Germline CDR1 reads SGHDT; CDR2 reads YYEEEE. This CDR3 is built from 13 residues. Here the CDR3 reads CASSLQGTDEAFF.

This chain connects TRBV29-1 to TRBJ1-2; the D call from TCRdb, TRBD1, cannot be confirmed without DNA. CDR3 length: 12 amino acids. Germline assignment: CDR1 SQVTM and CDR2 ANQGSEA. This chain's CDR3 is CSARGGGYGYTF.

This chain links TRBV5-1 with TRBJ2-1; TCRdb selects TRBD2, and the lack of DNA leaves this call unchecked. Germline loops: CDR1 SGHRS, CDR2 YFSETQ. CDR3 length equals 13 residues. The CDR3 here is CASSLVLAGPQFF.